This T cell receptor (beta chain) was recovered during a study of T cell responses to AZD1222 COVID-19 vaccine. The study's findings and limits: Repertoire sampling was restricted to post-peak T cell response timepoints. Along spike, vaccine-associated CD4 TCRs were found throughout, with dominance at 160-218 and 743-854.

This clone was counted a single time. Its matching antigen is unknown. Repertoires were generated with immunoSEQ multiplex PCR, while TCRdb's copy carries only in-frame clones and drops some. The sample consists of roughly 42,000 clones, approximately 88% of them appearing once. In germline, CDR1 is SNHLY, CDR2 FYNNEI. The V gene lost 6 bases and the J gene lost 4 bases, with 12 bases spanning the gap. CDR3 length: 14 residues. This rearrangement joins TRBV2 to TRBJ2-2, with D perhaps matching TRBD2 (6 bases). This clonotype was obtained from an adult who received the MenACWY meningococcal vaccine as a control. Here the sequenced sample was peripheral blood, taken 28 days after the second dose of the MenACWY control vaccine. The chain's CDR3 is CASRGGLSTGELFF. The CDR3 nucleotides are TGTGCCAGCAGGGGAGGACTAAGCACCGGGGAGCTGTTTTTT.